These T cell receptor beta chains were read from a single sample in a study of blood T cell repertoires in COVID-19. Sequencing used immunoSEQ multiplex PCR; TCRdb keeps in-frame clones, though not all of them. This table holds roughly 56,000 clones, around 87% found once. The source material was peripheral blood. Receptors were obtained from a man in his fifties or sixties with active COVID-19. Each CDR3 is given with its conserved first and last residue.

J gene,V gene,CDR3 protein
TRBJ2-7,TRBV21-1,CASSKVQAAYEQYF
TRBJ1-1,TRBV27,CASSLLVGGQAGEAFF
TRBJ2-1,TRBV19,CASRGGPNEQFF
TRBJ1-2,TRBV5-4,CASSLGPSGTNYGYTF
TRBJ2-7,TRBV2,CASSEGRGVYEQYF
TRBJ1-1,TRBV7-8,CASSFHPGVTEAFF
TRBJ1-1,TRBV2,CASSPQRITEAFF
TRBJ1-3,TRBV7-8,CASSTDSSGNTIYF
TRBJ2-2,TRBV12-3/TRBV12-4,CASSPDTGELFF
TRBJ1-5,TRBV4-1,CASSSRDRQHQPQHF
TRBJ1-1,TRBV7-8,CASSLTGGDTEAFF
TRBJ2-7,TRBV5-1,CASSFTSTSYEQYF
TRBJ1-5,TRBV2,CASSPPGATNQPQHF
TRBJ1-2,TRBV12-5,CASGWGGLGYGYTF
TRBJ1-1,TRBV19,CASNLWPQDTEAFF
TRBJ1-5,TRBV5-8,CASSLQGYSNQPQHF
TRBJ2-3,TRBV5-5,CASSLNANRLADTQYF